This TCR beta chain was sequenced in a study of blood T cell repertoires in COVID-19. Study-wide context: Samples came from the United States, Italy and Spain, spanning acute and convalescent COVID-19. Nucleic acid was either cDNA or gDNA, and it came from T cells, B-cell-depleted T cells, or PBMCs.

Clones were read by immunoSEQ multiplex PCR, and TCRdb kept only the in-frame ones, dropping some. The sample lists 220,000 or so clones, approximately 85% occurring once. CDR3 length: 15 amino acids. From germline, CDR1 is SEHNR and CDR2 FQNEAQ (reference sequence). Trimming took off 2 bases at V and 0 bases at J, with 8 bases between the two ends. In Seattle, patients joined the study during active infection and were tracked longitudinally. The genes are TRBV7-9 and TRBJ1-3; D not resolved. The sample consisted of peripheral blood. This receptor was taken from a woman older than 75 with COVID-19, enrolled during active disease. CDR3: CASSLSGLSGNTIYF. The CDR3 DNA reads as TGTGCCAGCAGCTTATCAGGACTCTCTGGAAACACCATATATTTT. The variable domain in full, completed from reference TRBV7-9 and TRBJ1-3, reads DTGVSQNPRHKITKRGQNVTFRCDPISEHNRLYWYRQTLGQGPEFLTYFQNEAQLEKSRLLSDRFSAERPKGSFSTLEIQRTEQGDSAMYLCASSLSGLSGNTIYFGEGSWLTVV.